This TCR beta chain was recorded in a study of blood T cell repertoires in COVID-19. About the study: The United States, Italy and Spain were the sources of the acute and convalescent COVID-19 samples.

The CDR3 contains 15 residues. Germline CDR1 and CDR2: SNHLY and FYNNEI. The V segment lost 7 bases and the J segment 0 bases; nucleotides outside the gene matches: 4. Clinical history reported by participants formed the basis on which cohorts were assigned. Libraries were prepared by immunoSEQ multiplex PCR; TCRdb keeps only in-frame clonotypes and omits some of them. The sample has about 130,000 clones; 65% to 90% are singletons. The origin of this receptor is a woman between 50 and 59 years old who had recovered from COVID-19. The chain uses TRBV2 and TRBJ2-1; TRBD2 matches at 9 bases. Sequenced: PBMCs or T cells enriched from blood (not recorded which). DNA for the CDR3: TGTGCCAGCAACCCGACTAGCGGCTCCTACAATGAGCAGTTCTTC. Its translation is CASNPTSGSYNEQFF.